This T cell receptor beta chain was captured in a study of blood T cell repertoires in COVID-19. Study overall: The study drew acute and convalescent COVID-19 samples from the United States, Italy and Spain. Sources were T cells, B-cell-depleted T cells, or PBMCs; the material itself was cDNA or gDNA.

This clone was counted a few times. Residents of approximately 25 US areas, aged roughly 18 to 89 years, made up the participants. Generated by immunoSEQ multiplex PCR, the TCRdb table keeps only in-frame clones and is missing some. The sample lists about 200,000 clones, about 83% seen once, with around 5.7% in the top ten. The length of the CDR3 is 14 residues. Germline CDR1 SGHTA, CDR2 FQGTGA. V lost 3 bases and J lost 5; bases outside the gene matches: 5. The receptor was derived from a man aged 35-49 years with acute COVID-19. The sample consisted of PBMCs or T cells enriched from blood (not recorded which). This chain uses TRBV7-3 with TRBJ2-5; 8 bases align to TRBD2. The CDR3 DNA sequence: TGTGCCAGCAGCTTTGGACTAGCTCGGGAGACCCAGTACTTC. Amino acids: CASSFGLARETQYF.